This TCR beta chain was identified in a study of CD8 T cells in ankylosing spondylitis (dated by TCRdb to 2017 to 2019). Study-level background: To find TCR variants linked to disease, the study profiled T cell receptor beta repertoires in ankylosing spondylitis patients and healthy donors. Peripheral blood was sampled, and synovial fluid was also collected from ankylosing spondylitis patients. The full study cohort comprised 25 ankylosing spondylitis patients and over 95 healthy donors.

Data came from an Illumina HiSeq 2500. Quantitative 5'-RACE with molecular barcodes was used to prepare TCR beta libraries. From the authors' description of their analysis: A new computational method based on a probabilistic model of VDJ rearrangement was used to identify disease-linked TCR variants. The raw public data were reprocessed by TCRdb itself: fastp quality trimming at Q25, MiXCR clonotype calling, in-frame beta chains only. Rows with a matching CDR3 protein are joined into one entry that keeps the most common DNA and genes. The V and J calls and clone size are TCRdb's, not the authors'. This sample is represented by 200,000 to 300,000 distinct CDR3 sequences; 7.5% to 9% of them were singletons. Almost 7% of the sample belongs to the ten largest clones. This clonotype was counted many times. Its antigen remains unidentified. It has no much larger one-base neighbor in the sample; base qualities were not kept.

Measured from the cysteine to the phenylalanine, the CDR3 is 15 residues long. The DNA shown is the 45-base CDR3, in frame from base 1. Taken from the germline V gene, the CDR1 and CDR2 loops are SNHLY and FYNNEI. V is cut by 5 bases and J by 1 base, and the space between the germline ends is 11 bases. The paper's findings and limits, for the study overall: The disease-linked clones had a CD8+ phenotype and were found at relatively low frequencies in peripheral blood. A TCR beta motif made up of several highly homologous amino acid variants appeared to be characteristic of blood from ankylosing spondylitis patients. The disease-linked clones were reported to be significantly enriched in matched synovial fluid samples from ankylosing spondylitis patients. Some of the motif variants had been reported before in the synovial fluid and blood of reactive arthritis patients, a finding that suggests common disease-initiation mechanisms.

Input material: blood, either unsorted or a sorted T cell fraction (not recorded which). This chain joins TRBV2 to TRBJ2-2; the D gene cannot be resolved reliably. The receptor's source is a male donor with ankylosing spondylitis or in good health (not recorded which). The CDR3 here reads CASSSSLGNTGELFF. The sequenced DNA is TGTGCCAGCAGTTCCTCCCTCGGGAACACCGGGGAGCTGTTTTTT.